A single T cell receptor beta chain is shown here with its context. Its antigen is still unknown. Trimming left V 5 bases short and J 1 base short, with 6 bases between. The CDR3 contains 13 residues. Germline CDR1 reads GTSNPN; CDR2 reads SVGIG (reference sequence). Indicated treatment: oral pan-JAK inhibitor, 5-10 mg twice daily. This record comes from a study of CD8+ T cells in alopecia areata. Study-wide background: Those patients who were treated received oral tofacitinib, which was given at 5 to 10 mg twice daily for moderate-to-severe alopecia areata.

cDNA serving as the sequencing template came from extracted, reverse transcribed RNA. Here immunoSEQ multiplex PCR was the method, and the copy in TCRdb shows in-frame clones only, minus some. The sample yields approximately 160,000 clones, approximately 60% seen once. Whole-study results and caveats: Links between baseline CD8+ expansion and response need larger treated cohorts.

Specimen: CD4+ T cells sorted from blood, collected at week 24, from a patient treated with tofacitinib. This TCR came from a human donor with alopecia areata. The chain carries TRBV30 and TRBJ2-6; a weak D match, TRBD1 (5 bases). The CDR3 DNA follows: TGTGCCTGGCAGGGTTCTGGGGCCAACGTCCTGACTTTC. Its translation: CAWQGSGANVLTF.